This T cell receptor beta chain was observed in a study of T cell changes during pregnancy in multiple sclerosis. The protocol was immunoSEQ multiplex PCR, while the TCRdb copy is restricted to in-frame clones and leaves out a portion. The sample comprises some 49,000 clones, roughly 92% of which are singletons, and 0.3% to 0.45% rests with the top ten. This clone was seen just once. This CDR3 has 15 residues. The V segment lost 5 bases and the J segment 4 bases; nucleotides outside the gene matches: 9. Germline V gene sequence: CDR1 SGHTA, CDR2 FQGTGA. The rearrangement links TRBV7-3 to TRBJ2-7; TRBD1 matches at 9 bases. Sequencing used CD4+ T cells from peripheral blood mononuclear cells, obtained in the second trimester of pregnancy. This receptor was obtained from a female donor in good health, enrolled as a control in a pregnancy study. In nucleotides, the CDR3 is TGTGCCAGCAGCCCCGATCCGGGACAGGGATACGAGCAGTACTTC. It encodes CASSPDPGQGYEQYF.